These 18 T cell receptor beta chains originate from one sample sequenced in a study of shared clonotypes between healthy human individuals. It was CD45RO-negative cells, positively selected for CCR7, that made up naive CD8 cells, with terminally differentiated effector memory CD45RA+ cells excluded. The repertoire was sequenced with immunoSEQ multiplex PCR; TCRdb's copy has only in-frame clones and lacks some. The data show around 2,000,000 clones, with about 95% seen just once and more than 0.95% held by the top ten. Sequencing was carried out using naive CD8+ T cells sorted from blood. Receptors were obtained from a young man in good health.

The V and J genes are TRBV4-1 and TRBJ2-7; 8 nucleotides line up with TRBD1. In germline, CDR1 is MGHRA, CDR2 YSYEKL. CDR3 size: 15 residues. J gave up 3 bases and V 3 bases, and 7 bases lay outside the gene matches. Here the CDR3 reads CASSHGDRGGYEQYF. CDR3 nucleotides: TGCGCCAGCAGCCACGGCGACAGGGGCGGCTACGAGCAGTACTTC.

This clone is a singleton in its sample. CDR3 in amino acids: CASSHSDGTSNTGELFF. The CDR3, as DNA: TGCGCCAGCAGTCACTCAGACGGGACAAGTAACACCGGGGAGCTGTTTTTT. The chain couples TRBV23-1 to TRBJ2-2; weak D call: TRBD1 (6 bases). TRBV23-1 is noted as an ORF with a role that remains uncertain. Trimming removed 3 bases at V and 2 bases at J, with 16 bases between. CDR3 length: 17 residues.

This chain uses TRBV27 with TRBJ1-4, with TRBD1 matching 7 bases. The CDR3 loop spans 14 amino acids. Germline assignment: CDR1 MNHEY and CDR2 SMNVEV (reference sequence). V was clipped by 1 base and J by 6 bases; unmatched bases: 2. CDR3 nucleotides: TGTGCCAGCAGTTTATGGACAGGCCATGAAAAACTGTTTTTT. Translated: CASSLWTGHEKLFF.

The chain uses TRBV30 and TRBJ2-1; D is possibly TRBD2 (6 bases). V was shortened by 2 bases and J by 4 bases, with 18 bases between the two germline ends. Per germline, CDR1 GTSNPN and CDR2 SVGIG (reference sequence). The CDR3 loop spans 16 amino acids. CDR3 residues: CAWSTLRRAGYNEQFF. For the CDR3, the DNA is TGTGCCTGGAGTACTCTTAGGAGGGCCGGGTACAATGAGCAGTTCTTC.

This clone has a single count. At one end, the junction sequence differs from germline, possibly due to a read error. The chain recombines TRBV9 with TRBJ1-1; no reliable D call. The CDR3 length is 14 residues. CDR1 and CDR2 (germline): SGDLS, YYNGEE. This chain's CDR3 is CASTVTGDSTEAFF. The CDR3, as DNA: TGTGCCAGCACCGTAACCGGAGATTCCACTGAAGCTTTCTTT.

The genes are TRBV13 and TRBJ1-1; 8 bases map to TRBD1. CDR3 length: 15 amino acids. V dropped 5 bases and J dropped 3; count of bases not matched to a gene: 8. Germline CDR1 PRHDT, CDR2 FYEKMQ (reference sequence). This CDR3 reads CASSPWTGTDTEAFF. The CDR3 DNA follows: TGTGCCAGCAGCCCTTGGACAGGGACGGACACTGAAGCTTTCTTT.

J is TRBJ1-2 and V is TRBV4-1; no clear D. The V gene lost 4 bases and the J gene lost 4 bases, with 16 bases spanning the gap. The CDR3 covers 15 residues. CDR1 MGHRA and CDR2 YSYEKL come from the germline V gene. The CDR3 DNA reads as TGCGCCAGCAGCCCCTCGGGAGCGGTGCTCTATGGCTACACCTTC. Residues: CASSPSGAVLYGYTF.

There are a few counts of this clone. Other DNA sequences in the same sample also yield this CDR3. The chain joins TRBV19 to TRBJ1-4; no definite D call. Trimming took off 0 bases at V and 8 bases at J, with 7 bases between the two ends. Germline V gene data show CDR1 as LNHDA and CDR2 as SQIVND (reference sequence). The CDR3 covers 13 residues. DNA for the CDR3: TGTGCCAGTAGTATAGATCTGGAGGAAAAACTGTTTTTT. This translates into CASSIDLEEKLFF.

The J gene is TRBJ1-2, the V gene TRBV4-1; D gene ambiguous. Germline V gives CDR1 MGHRA, CDR2 YSYEKL. This CDR3 spans 15 amino acids. V shed 4 bases and J shed 8 bases, with 20 bases lying between them. The CDR3 region has the DNA TGCGCCAGCAGCCTGGAGGTTGTGCCCATGACAGGCTACACCTTC. This sequence encodes CASSLEVVPMTGYTF.

The rearrangement joins TRBV2 to TRBJ2-7; 9 bases map to TRBD1. Germline values: CDR1 SNHLY, CDR2 FYNNEI. The CDR3 runs to 15 residues. V lost 4 bases to trimming and J lost 2 bases; unmatched junction nucleotides: 6. The CDR3 region has the DNA TGTGCCAGCAGTGGGCCCGGGACAGGGCCCTACGAGCAGTACTTC. Protein sequence: CASSGPGTGPYEQYF.

The J gene is TRBJ2-6, the V gene TRBV2; D is undetermined. The CDR3 covers 16 residues. Trimming stripped 5 bases from V and 1 base from J, with 12 bases between. Germline CDR1 SNHLY, CDR2 FYNNEI. CDR3 protein: CASSHSSSSGANVLTF. In DNA, the CDR3 is TGTGCCAGCAGTCACTCAAGTTCTTCTGGGGCCAACGTCCTGACTTTC.

V is TRBV6-6 and J is TRBJ2-1; no clear D gene. The CDR3 totals 14 residues. The V end lost 7 bases, the J end lost 0 bases, and 10 bases lay between the germline ends. The germline V gene has CDR1 MNHNY and CDR2 SVGAGI (reference sequence). The CDR3 region is CASILDSSYNEQFF. As DNA, the CDR3 is TGTGCCAGCATCCTGGATAGCTCCTACAATGAGCAGTTCTTC.

J is TRBJ2-7 and V is TRBV6-1; weak D call: TRBD1 (6 bases). The CDR3 is made up of 12 amino acids. Looked up from germline, CDR1 is MNHNS and CDR2 is SASEGT. V was trimmed by 8 bases and J by 5 bases, leaving 13 bases between them. The CDR3 DNA reads TGTGCCAGCTTTTCAGGGGTCCACGAGCAGTACTTC. Amino acid sequence: CASFSGVHEQYF.

The rearrangement joins TRBV27 to TRBJ1-1; D is possibly TRBD1 (5 bases). Germline assignment: CDR1 MNHEY and CDR2 SMNVEV (reference sequence). The length of the CDR3 is 13 residues. The V gene lost 7 bases and the J gene lost 4 bases, with 13 bases spanning the gap. CDR3 loop: CASTRLGVTEAFF. The CDR3 DNA is TGTGCCAGCACTCGGTTGGGGGTCACTGAAGCTTTCTTT.

On this clone itself: Its ends do not fully match the called genes, so a read error is possible. The CDR3 loop reads CASSLGLADHTGEPFF. The CDR3 DNA sequence: TGTGCCAGCAGCTTGGGACTAGCGGATCACACCGGGGAGCCGTTTTTT. V and J are TRBV11-2 and TRBJ2-2; 11 bases are a match to TRBD2. Germline lookup yields CDR1 SGHAT and CDR2 FQNNGV. This CDR3 has 16 residues.

The chain uses TRBV9 and TRBJ2-3; perhaps TRBD2 as D (5 bases). Between the trimmed V and J ends, which lost 0 bases and 4 bases, there was a span of 18 bases. The CDR3 covers 17 residues. Germline CDR1 reads SGDLS; CDR2 reads YYNGEE. CDR3: CASSVAVASGWADTQYF. CDR3 coding DNA: TGTGCCAGCAGCGTAGCTGTAGCGTCGGGATGGGCAGATACGCAGTATTTT.

Points on this clone: The same CDR3 also results from other DNA sequences found in this sample. V usage is TRBV28 and J usage is TRBJ2-7, with 7 bases lining up with TRBD1. The CDR3 is 15 residues long. J gave up 1 base and V 5 bases, and 8 bases lay outside the gene matches. The V gene's germline CDR1 is MDHEN and CDR2 SYDVKM. The CDR3 region is CASSLSGGLSYEQYF. CDR3 DNA sequence: TGTGCCAGCAGTCTTTCAGGGGGTCTATCCTACGAGCAGTACTTC.

This clone was observed a few times. Distinct nucleotide sequences in the sample also encode this CDR3. The J gene is TRBJ2-7, the V gene TRBV4-1, with 10 bases that match TRBD2. Per germline, CDR1 MGHRA and CDR2 YSYEKL. CDR3 size: 15 residues. The V gene end was trimmed by 0 bases and the J gene end by 4 bases; junction bases not matched to a gene: 3. The CDR3 is CASSQEPSGSYEQYF. The CDR3 coding sequence is TGCGCCAGCAGCCAAGAGCCTAGCGGGAGTTACGAGCAGTACTTC.